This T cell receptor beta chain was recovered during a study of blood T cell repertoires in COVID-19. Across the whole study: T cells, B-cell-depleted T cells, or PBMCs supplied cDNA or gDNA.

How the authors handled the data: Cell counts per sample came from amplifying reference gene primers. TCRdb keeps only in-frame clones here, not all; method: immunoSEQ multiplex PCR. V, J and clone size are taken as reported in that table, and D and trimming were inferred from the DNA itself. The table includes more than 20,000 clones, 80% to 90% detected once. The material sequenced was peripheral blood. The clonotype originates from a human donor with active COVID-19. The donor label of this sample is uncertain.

The DNA of the CDR3 is TGTGCCAGCAGTGGGGCGAGCGGGGGGTCGAATAATTCACCCCTCCACTTT. It encodes CASSGASGGSNNSPLHF. The genes are TRBV2 and TRBJ1-6; the D gene is possibly TRBD1 (5 bases). Germline CDR1 reads SNHLY; CDR2 reads FYNNEI. This CDR3 contains 17 residues. Trimming left V 4 bases short and J 5 bases short, with 18 bases between. Together with reference TRBV2 and TRBJ1-6, the CDR3 gives the full variable domain: EPEVTQTPSHQVTQMGQEVILRCVPISNHLYFYWYRQILGQKVEFLVSFYNNEISEKSEIFDDQFSVERPDGSNFTLKIRSTKLEDSAMYFCASSGASGGSNNSPLHFGNGTRLTVT.